This TCR beta chain was sequenced in a study of T-cell memory formation after mild COVID-19. 5'RACE with constant-segment primers yielded barcoded, UMI-tagged TCR alpha and TCR beta cDNA libraries. TCRdb used MiXCR to reprocess the 5' RACE reads, holding one entry per CDR3 protein. This sample has around 150,000 distinct CDR3 sequences; approximately 10% occur once, and the top ten carry more than 3.5%. CDR1 KGHSH and CDR2 LQKENI come from the germline V gene. This CDR3 spans 14 amino acids. J lost 11 bases, V lost 3 bases, and 10 bases had no gene match. Regarding the study as a whole: Later expanders leaned CD4+, whereas day 15 to 85 contracting clones were balanced CD4/CD8. Nothing confirmed that second-wave clones peaking on day 37 were specific for SARS-CoV-2. Pre-infection memory carried some responding clones, suggesting that cross-reactive memory joined.

For this clonotype: No antigen is known for it.

The sequencing sample was made of PBMCs or a T cell subset sorted from them (not recorded which). The receptor comes from a man between 18 and 35 years old who had mild COVID-19 (a few samples of this study predate the infection). Cell type and time point are not known. The chain links TRBV18 to TRBJ2-1; TRBD2 matches 7 bases. The chain's CDR3 is CASSPSGGGPKQFF. In DNA form, the CDR3 reads TGTGCCAGCTCACCGAGTGGCGGGGGACCCAAGCAGTTCTTC.